This T cell receptor beta chain appears in the sequencing data of a study of blood T cell repertoires in COVID-19. Study details: PBMCs, B-cell-depleted T cells, or T cells provided the cDNA or gDNA that made up the material.

In the authors' methods: Amplification of reference gene primers was used by the study to estimate nucleated cell counts. Some clones are missing from TCRdb's copy, which holds only in-frame ones; the method was immunoSEQ multiplex PCR. V and J calls plus clone size are reproduced from that table; the DNA served to infer D and trimming. The sample shows 150,000 to 200,000 clones, approximately 90% of them seen only once. CDR3 length equals 17 residues. The rearrangement uses TRBV21-1 and TRBJ2-7; the DNA was not compared with TRBD2, the D call given in the table. TRBV21-1 is an annotated pseudogene. The TCR comes from a woman aged 45-65 years who had recovered from COVID-19. The sequenced sample consisted of PBMCs or T cells enriched from blood (not recorded which). CDR3 nucleotides: TGTGCCAGCAGCAAATGCCCGACTAGCGGGGGATCCTACGAGCAGTACTTC. This encodes CASSKCPTSGGSYEQYF.